Listed below are T cell receptor beta chains from one sample, sequenced in a study of breast tumors, draining lymph nodes, adjacent tissues. One entry per CDR3 protein, called by TCRdb with MiXCR from the multiplex PCR reads. Of under 250,000 distinct CDR3 sequences in the sample, roughly 32% were seen once. The specimen sequenced was axillary lymph node tissue. The receptors come from a female donor with breast cancer. Some clones in this sample may be carry-over from other donors' samples. Both conserved end residues are part of each CDR3. D genes are given only for firm matches. Clone size is stated in some rows and not others, as once, few, many or a class when expanded.

TRBJ2-3,many,.,TRBV15,CATSRDLTSGDTQYF,TGTGCCACCAGCAGAGATCTCACGTCAGGAGATACGCAGTATTTT
TRBJ1-5,many,TRBD1,TRBV7-2,CASSLGQGAGQPQHF,TGTGCCAGCAGCTTAGGACAGGGGGCAGGTCAGCCCCAGCATTTT
TRBJ2-3,.,TRBD2,TRBV5-1,CASSLSVAGGSSTDTQYF,TGCGCCAGCAGCTTGTCAGTAGCGGGAGGGAGTAGCACAGATACGCAGTATTTT
TRBJ2-3,many,.,TRBV5-1,CASSFRGADTQYF,TGCGCCAGCAGCTTTCGCGGGGCGGATACGCAGTATTTT
TRBJ1-4,many,.,TRBV25-1,CASSEKLGPGVEKLFF,TGTGCCAGCAGTGAAAAGCTAGGCCCAGGAGTTGAAAAACTGTTTTTT
TRBJ2-1,few,.,TRBV6-1,CASSEGGSGHNEQFF,TGTGCCAGCAGTGAAGGGGGTAGCGGCCACAATGAGCAGTTCTTC
TRBJ2-3,.,TRBD1,TRBV24-1,CATSETGTGAYNEQYF,TGTGCCACCAGTGAGACGGGGACAGGGGCCTACAATGAGCAGTATTTT
TRBJ2-1,.,TRBD2,TRBV29-1,CSLRAGVGSYNEQFF,TGCAGCTTACGGGCGGGAGTTGGGTCCTACAATGAGCAGTTCTTC
TRBJ1-6,.,.,TRBV10-3,CAISEGAGTSYNSPLHF,TGTGCCATCAGTGAAGGAGCGGGTACCTCCTACAATTCACCCCTCCACTTT
TRBJ2-5,.,TRBD2,TRBV29-1,CSVTQGSGGSETQYF,TGCAGCGTCACGCAAGGTAGCGGGGGGTCAGAGACCCAGTACTTC
TRBJ1-5,.,.,TRBV20-1,CSASGRGANEPQHF,TGCAGTGCTAGCGGGCGGGGGGCCAATGAGCCCCAGCATTTT
TRBJ1-1,many,.,TRBV2,CASSESRAEAFF,TGTGCCAGCAGTGAATCCAGGGCTGAAGCTTTCTTT
TRBJ1-5,many,.,TRBV4-2,CASSQDLAGFNQPQHF,TGTGCCAGCAGCCAAGATCTCGCGGGCTTCAATCAGCCCCAGCATTTT
TRBJ2-3,many,TRBD2,TRBV10-2,CASAGTSGRNTQYF,TGCGCCAGCGCAGGGACTAGCGGGAGGAATACGCAGTATTTT
TRBJ2-5,many,.,TRBV5-6,CASSFGAEETQYF,TGTGCCAGCAGCTTTGGGGCAGAAGAGACCCAGTACTTC
TRBJ2-4,.,.,TRBV7-9,CASSLARAAKNIQYF,TGTGCCAGCAGCTTAGCCAGGGCGGCCAAAAACATTCAGTACTTC
TRBJ2-3,.,.,TRBV7-2,CASSLLGASTDTQYF,TGTGCCAGCAGCTTACTGGGAGCTAGCACAGATACGCAGTATTTT
TRBJ2-4,.,.,TRBV4-2,CASSQASGRSKNIQYF,TGTGCCAGCAGCCAAGCCTCGGGGAGATCCAAAAACATTCAGTACTTC
TRBJ2-7,.,.,TRBV7-7,CASSIGPAYEQYF,TGTGCTAGCAGCATCGGACCGGCCTACGAGCAGTACTTC
TRBJ2-2,many,.,TRBV20-1,CSARDRYRVTGELFF,TGCAGTGCTAGAGATCGCTATCGGGTCACCGGGGAGCTGTTTTTT
TRBJ1-2,many,.,TRBV20-1,CSARIGGGYGYTF,TGCAGTGCTAGAATAGGGGGAGGGTATGGCTACACCTTC
TRBJ2-7,.,.,TRBV6-6,CASSHLQVVYEQYF,TGTGCCAGCAGTCACCTCCAGGTTGTTTACGAGCAGTACTTC
TRBJ2-2,many,TRBD1,TRBV3-1,CASSPTGTGGFGELFF,TGTGCCAGCAGCCCCACCGGGACAGGGGGCTTCGGGGAGCTGTTTTTT
TRBJ2-3,once,.,TRBV12-3/TRBV12-4,CASSGFRRDFSSTDTQYF,TGTGCCAGCAGTGGTTTCCGGAGGGACTTCTCTAGCACAGATACGCAGTATTTT
TRBJ1-5,few,.,TRBV6-2/TRBV6-3,CASSYHRSYGMNQPQHF,TGTGCCAGCAGTTACCACCGAAGTTACGGGATGAATCAGCCCCAGCATTTT
TRBJ1-1,many,TRBD1,TRBV9,CASSPGTANTEAFF,TGTGCCAGCAGCCCGGGGACAGCGAACACTGAAGCTTTCTTT
TRBJ1-3,many,.,TRBV3-1,CASSQAVVTGNTIYF,TGTGCCAGCAGCCAAGCGGTCGTTACTGGAAACACCATATATTTT
TRBJ1-5,many,TRBD1,TRBV19,CASSLTGTGWQPQHF,TGTGCCAGTAGTCTCACCGGGACAGGGTGGCAGCCCCAGCATTTT
TRBJ2-5,many,TRBD1,TRBV5-6,CASSYPGQGGSETQYF,TGTGCCAGCAGTTATCCGGGACAGGGGGGGTCGGAGACCCAGTACTTC
TRBJ2-1,many,.,TRBV2,CATQGSSYNEQFF,TGTGCCACTCAGGGTAGCTCCTACAATGAGCAGTTCTTC
TRBJ2-5,.,.,TRBV29-1,CSGSAETQYF,TGCAGCGGTTCGGCAGAGACCCAGTACTTC
TRBJ2-2,many,TRBD2,TRBV11-2,CASRRTSGSQTGELFF,TGTGCCAGCAGACGAACTAGCGGGAGTCAAACCGGGGAGCTGTTTTTT
TRBJ1-2,many,.,TRBV2,CASSGHYGYTF,TGTGCCAGCAGTGGACACTATGGCTACACCTTC
TRBJ1-6,.,.,TRBV7-3,CASSLHPRGSSPLHF,TGTGCCAGCAGCTTACATCCCAGGGGAAGTTCACCCCTCCACTTT
TRBJ1-4,once,.,TRBV4-1,CASSQEGAPNEKLFF,TGCGCCAGCAGCCAAGAGGGGGCCCCTAATGAAAAACTGTTTTTT